Shown below are 9 T cell receptor beta chains from a single sample sequenced in a study of T cells in Graves' hyperthyroidism and ophthalmopathy. TCR beta CDR3 regions were amplified from RNA. The HTBI primer set drove a first-round RT-PCR of the TCR CDR3. TCRdb used MiXCR to reprocess the multiplex PCR reads, holding one entry per CDR3 protein. The sample yields 600,000 to 750,000 distinct CDR3 sequences, 15% to 20% seen once. Sequenced material: blood. All receptors derive from a man aged 45-60 years with Graves' hyperthyroidism.

The rearrangement joins TRBV4-2 to TRBJ2-2, with 8 nucleotides matching TRBD2. V trimming: 3 bases; J trimming: 1 base; junction bases outside the gene matches: 4. The germline V gene encodes CDR1 LGHNA and CDR2 YNFKEQ. This CDR3 is 16 amino acids long. This CDR3 is CASSQQLAENTGELFF. The CDR3 nucleotides read TGTGCCAGCAGCCAGCAACTAGCGGAGAACACCGGGGAGCTGTTTTTT.

This clonotype was observed at least ten times. The junction departs from germline at one end; a sequencing error may be responsible. This chain uses TRBV5-1 with TRBJ1-1; D is possibly TRBD1 (6 bases). The germline V gene has CDR1 SGHRS and CDR2 YFSETQ. The CDR3 length is 13 residues. CDR3 sequence reads: CASSFGGRTEAFF. Here the CDR3 DNA reads TGTGCCAGCAGCTTCGGGGGCAGGACTGAAGCTTTCTTT.

This clonotype showed up many times. The J gene is TRBJ2-6, the V gene TRBV27; 8 bases map to TRBD2. The ends lost 2 bases at V and 0 bases at J; junction bases unmatched: 6. The germline V gene has CDR1 MNHEY and CDR2 SMNVEV (reference sequence). The CDR3 has 18 amino acids. The CDR3 nucleotides read TGTGCCAGCAGTTTAATTTGGCGGGAGGCCTCTGGGGCCAACGTCCTGACTTTC. Protein: CASSLIWREASGANVLTF. Based on the CDR3 plus reference TRBV27 and TRBJ2-6, the full variable domain is EAQVTQNPRYLITVTGKKLTVTCSQNMNHEYMSWYRQDPGLGLRQIYYSMNVEVTDKGDVPEGYKVSRKEKRNFPLILESPSPNQTSLYFCASSLIWREASGANVLTFGAGSRLTVL.

This clonotype has more than one count but fewer than ten. V and J are TRBV6-1 and TRBJ2-7, with D maybe TRBD2 (5 bases). V was trimmed by 5 bases and J by 5 bases, leaving 16 bases between them. CDR3 length: 14 residues. CDR1 is MNHNS, CDR2 SASEGT, per germline. The DNA for the CDR3 is TGTGCCAGCAGTTATAGCACTAGTTCCCACGAGCAGTACTTC. It yields the protein CASSYSTSSHEQYF.

This clonotype was picked up many times. The rearrangement links TRBV2 to TRBJ1-5; 9 bases fit TRBD1. CDR3 length: 13 residues. Germline V lookup: CDR1 SNHLY, CDR2 FYNNEI. With V trimmed by 4 bases and J by 5 bases, 0 bases remained unmatched. The CDR3 region has the DNA TGTGCCAGCAGTGGACAGGGGGATCAGCCCCAGCATTTT. Amino acid sequence: CASSGQGDQPQHF.

The table lists this clonotype with many counts. V is TRBV9 and J is TRBJ2-2; 8 bases match TRBD2. CDR3 length: 16 residues. J was trimmed by 5 bases and V by 4 bases; bases with no gene match: 10. CDR1 and CDR2 (germline): SGDLS, YYNGEE. The CDR3 protein is CASSPHHSGTTGELFF. Written as DNA, the CDR3 is TGTGCCAGCAGCCCCCACCATAGCGGGACTACCGGGGAGCTGTTTTTT.

In this sample, this clonotype turned up a few times. The rearrangement links TRBV20-1 to TRBJ1-1; D unclear. The CDR3 loop spans 14 amino acids. V was cut by 6 bases and J by 5 bases, with 19 bases left in between. Germline CDR1 DFQATT, CDR2 SNEGSKA (reference sequence). Here the CDR3 reads CSADSPAGATEAFF. CDR3 in DNA: TGCAGTGCAGATTCCCCCGCGGGTGCGACTGAAGCTTTCTTT.

The chain joins TRBV12-3 or TRBV12-4 to TRBJ2-1; D perhaps matches TRBD2 (6 bases). CDR3 length: 12 residues. V was trimmed by 7 bases and J by 8 bases, leaving 12 bases between them. In nucleotides, the CDR3 is TGTGCCAGCACCGACGGGGGATATGAGCAGTTCTTC. Translating it yields CASTDGGYEQFF.

This clonotype was observed a few times. CDR3 in DNA: TGTGCCAGTAGTTCATCTAGCCGCTACGAGCAGTACTTC. Its protein product is CASSSSSRYEQYF. The V gene is TRBV19, the J gene TRBJ2-7; D might be TRBD2 (5 bases). The CDR3 is made up of 13 amino acids. Germline V gene lookup returns CDR1 LNHDA and CDR2 SQIVND (reference sequence). V was trimmed by 5 bases and J by 3 bases, leaving 11 bases between them. The variable domain in full, with the rest retrieved from reference TRBV19 and TRBJ2-7, is DGGITQSPKYLFRKEGQNVTLSCEQNLNHDAMYWYRQDPGQGLRLIYYSQIVNDFQKGDIAEGYSVSREKKESFPLTVTSAQKNPTAFYLCASSSSSRYEQYFGPGTRLTVT.